The 25 T cell receptor beta chains below all came from one sample that was sequenced in a study of T cells in Graves' hyperthyroidism and ophthalmopathy. The TCR beta CDR3 regions underwent amplification using RNA transcripts as the source. With the HTBI primer set, the TCR CDR3 went through a first round of RT-PCR. Each CDR3 protein is one row after TCRdb ran MiXCR on the multiplex PCR reads. The sample carries fewer than 350,000 distinct CDR3 sequences, 15% to 20% recorded once. Sequencing used blood. The receptors here all came from a woman aged 40 to 50 with Graves' ophthalmopathy.

Ten or more counts support this clonotype. Given a much more abundant clone one base away, this may be a read error. The chain joins TRBV2 to TRBJ2-6; 11 nucleotides line up with TRBD2. After removal of 8 bases from V and 0 bases from J, the junction contained 0 bases not matched to a gene. The CDR3 sequence is 15 residues long. Looked up from germline, CDR1 is SNHLY and CDR2 is FYNNEI. The CDR3 sequence: CASGTSGSGANVLTF. DNA of the CDR3: TGTGCCAGCGGGACTAGCGGCTCTGGGGCCAACGTCCTGACTTTC.

This clonotype was detected many times. This sequence joins TRBV6-5 and TRBJ2-3, with TRBD2 identical over 13 bases. The germline gives CDR1 MNHEY, CDR2 SVGAGI. This CDR3 region has 17 residues. Trimming at V came to 8 bases and at J to 2 bases, leaving 10 bases not matched to a gene. The CDR3 bases are TGTGCCAGCCAAACCCCGGGACTAGCGGGGAACACAGATACGCAGTATTTT. This gives the protein CASQTPGLAGNTDTQYF.

V and J are TRBV6-2 or TRBV6-3 and TRBJ1-2; D gene unclear. V lost 0 bases, J lost 0 bases, and 11 bases lay in between. CDR1 is MNHEY and CDR2 is SVGEGT in the germline V gene. CDR3 length: 16 residues. CDR3 residues: CASSYSQTVTNYGYTF. The CDR3 DNA reads as TGTGCCAGCAGTTACTCCCAGACGGTAACTAACTATGGCTACACCTTC.

In the case of this clonotype: A much larger clone lies a single base off, so this may be a read error. In this CDR3 the conserved last residue, phenylalanine or tryptophan, is missing, so a read error is likely. The V gene is TRBV7-9, the J gene TRBJ2-7; TRBD2 is a possible D gene (6 bases). Trimming pared 4 bases from V and 4 bases from J, leaving 11 bases between. Germline assignment: CDR1 SEHNR and CDR2 FQNEAQ (reference sequence). This CDR3 is 13 amino acids long. CDR3 loop: CASSSIGRYEQYS. CDR3 sequence (DNA): TGTGCCAGCAGCTCGATCGGGAGATACGAGCAGTACTCC.

Many counts were recorded for this clonotype. The genes are TRBV20-1 and TRBJ1-3; D is unresolved. Germline CDR1 and CDR2: DFQATT and SNEGSKA (reference sequence). The CDR3 sequence is 14 residues long. V lost 1 base and J lost 3, with 10 bases in between. CDR3 sequence reads: CSARAADGGNTIYF. CDR3 nucleotide sequence: TGCAGTGCTAGAGCCGCGGACGGTGGAAACACCATATATTTT.

This clonotype came up a few times. The V call is TRBV14, the J call TRBJ2-2; maybe TRBD1 (5 bases). CDR1 SGHDN and CDR2 FVKESK come from the germline V gene. The CDR3 spans 15 residues. V shed 1 base and J shed 3 bases, with 9 bases lying between them. DNA for the CDR3: TGTGCCAGCAGCCAAGCCAGGGTCTACACCGGGGAGCTGTTTTTT. Its translation: CASSQARVYTGELFF.

For the CDR3, the DNA is TGCGCCAGCAGCTTTATAATGGGATTCACCGGGGAGCTGTTTTTT. This translates into CASSFIMGFTGELFF. The rearrangement uses TRBV5-1 and TRBJ2-2; D is uncertain. The CDR3 spans 15 residues. With 2 bases removed from V and 4 bases from J, the gap between germline ends came to 12 bases. Germline values: CDR1 SGHRS, CDR2 YFSETQ.

This clonotype was detected many times. CDR3 residues: CASQEVYGYTF. CDR3 nucleotides: TGTGCGTCGCAGGAGGTCTATGGCTACACCTTC. This chain joins TRBV25-1 and TRBJ1-2; D remains unclear. This CDR3 has 11 residues. Germline V lookup: CDR1 MGHDK, CDR2 SYGVNS.

This clonotype occurred many times. The chain joins TRBV10-1 to TRBJ2-2, with D uncertain. The CDR3 runs to 12 residues. Trimming pared 1 base from V and 6 bases from J, leaving 3 bases between. Germline V gives CDR1 WNHNN, CDR2 SYGVQD (reference sequence). CDR3 region: CASSEFSGELFF. CDR3 in DNA: TGCGCCAGCAGTGAGTTCTCCGGGGAGCTGTTTTTT.

A remark on this clonotype: A much larger clone lies a single base off, so this may be a read error. The V call is TRBV20-1, the J call TRBJ2-5; D remains ambiguous. This CDR3 contains 14 residues. CDR1 DFQATT and CDR2 SNEGSKA come from the germline V gene (reference sequence). In nucleotides, the CDR3 is TGCAGTGCTAGAGCGAAGGGATTACAAGAGGCCCAGTACTTC. It encodes CSARAKGLQEAQYF.

This clonotype occurred many times. The rearrangement uses TRBV5-1 and TRBJ1-1, with a tentative D call TRBD1 (5 bases). V lost 4 bases, J lost 1 base, and 11 bases lay in between. Germline CDR1 and CDR2: SGHRS and YFSETQ. CDR3 length: 14 amino acids. This CDR3 is CASSTDRPNTEAFF. The CDR3, as DNA: TGCGCCAGCAGCACAGACAGACCGAACACTGAAGCTTTCTTT.

There are many counts of this clonotype. CDR3 sequence: CASSSAGYGFEDYEQYF. In DNA form, the CDR3 reads TGCGCCAGCAGCAGTGCAGGATACGGGTTTGAAGACTACGAGCAGTACTTC. The chain recombines TRBV5-1 with TRBJ2-7; D gene unclear. From germline, CDR1 is SGHRS and CDR2 YFSETQ. This CDR3 is built from 17 residues. Trimming left V 4 bases short and J 3 bases short, with 23 bases between.

This clonotype has ten or more counts. J is TRBJ1-5 and V is TRBV6-2 or TRBV6-3; D is unresolved. Germline CDR1 MNHEY, CDR2 SVGEGT. CDR3 length equals 16 residues. With 4 bases removed from V and 2 bases from J, the gap between germline ends came to 15 bases. CDR3 in amino acids: CASSFHDPRGNQPQHF. The CDR3 nucleotides read TGTGCCAGCAGTTTTCACGACCCCCGAGGCAATCAGCCCCAGCATTTT.

This clonotype showed up many times. The genes are TRBV12-3 or TRBV12-4 and TRBJ2-7, with a weak D call TRBD1 (6 bases). Trimming took off 6 bases at V and 8 bases at J, with 20 bases between the two ends. This CDR3 is built from 14 residues. The CDR3 is CASRTGHPNGQQYF. DNA of the CDR3: TGTGCCAGCAGGACGGGACACCCAAACGGTCAGCAGTACTTC.

This clonotype was recorded many times. V is TRBV25-1 and J is TRBJ2-2, with 7 positions matching TRBD1. V gave up 4 bases and J gave up 3 bases; unmatched junction bases: 20. The CDR3 loop spans 20 amino acids. The germline V gene has CDR1 MGHDK and CDR2 SYGVNS. The CDR3 reads CASSGYRGGSDRYYTGELFF. The CDR3 DNA reads TGTGCCAGCAGTGGATACAGGGGCGGTAGCGATCGTTACTACACCGGGGAGCTGTTTTTT.

This clonotype was counted ten times or more. This chain uses TRBV5-1 with TRBJ1-1; a weak D match, TRBD1 (5 bases). Trimming left V 4 bases short and J 7 bases short, with 11 bases between. The CDR3 extends over 12 amino acids. Looked up from germline, CDR1 is SGHRS and CDR2 is YFSETQ. The CDR3 sequence: CASSPGGVEAFF. The CDR3 bases are TGCGCCAGCAGCCCTGGAGGGGTTGAAGCTTTCTTT.

At least ten counts were recorded for this clonotype. The rearrangement links TRBV5-1 to TRBJ2-7; TRBD1 agrees at 7 bases. The CDR3 runs to 14 residues. Germline assignment: CDR1 SGHRS and CDR2 YFSETQ. V trimming: 2 bases; J trimming: 4 bases; junction bases outside the gene matches: 6. CDR3 sequence (DNA): TGCGCCAGCAGCTTCGACAGGGAGAGTTACGAGCAGTACTTC. Its translation: CASSFDRESYEQYF.

This clonotype came up many times. The rearrangement joins TRBV27 to TRBJ2-7, with D maybe TRBD2 (6 bases). CDR3 size: 12 residues. Germline loops: CDR1 MNHEY, CDR2 SMNVEV (reference sequence). V was shortened by 6 bases and J by 10 bases, with 16 bases between the two germline ends. The CDR3 sequence: CASRQRRDQQYF. In nucleotides, the CDR3 is TGTGCCAGCAGGCAGAGGAGGGATCAACAGTACTTC.

This clonotype was found many times. J is TRBJ2-7 and V is TRBV30; 7 bases are a match to TRBD1. The CDR3 has 13 residues. The germline gives CDR1 GTSNPN, CDR2 SVGIG (reference sequence). J lost 3 bases, V lost 1 base, and 3 bases had no gene match. CDR3 loop: CAWSGDRLYEQYF. The CDR3 DNA is TGTGCCTGGAGTGGGGACAGACTCTACGAGCAGTACTTC.

This clonotype was found many times. The chain employs TRBV10-3 and TRBJ2-7, with D unresolved. CDR3 size: 12 residues. The ends were cut back, 11 bases at V and 2 bases at J, with 13 bases in the middle. The germline V gene encodes CDR1 ENHRY and CDR2 SYGVKD. CDR3 sequence reads: CASSRGAYEQYF. CDR3 nucleotide sequence: TGTGCCTCCTCCCGTGGGGCCTACGAGCAGTACTTC.

This clonotype was counted ten times or more. This rearrangement joins TRBV5-6 to TRBJ1-1; a weak D match, TRBD1 (6 bases). The germline CDR1 and CDR2 sequences are SGHDT and YYEEEE. This CDR3 has 14 amino acids. V was clipped by 0 bases and J by 3 bases, with 9 bases between them. The CDR3 loop reads CASSLGTGHTEAFF. The CDR3 nucleotides are TGTGCCAGCAGCTTGGGAACAGGGCACACTGAAGCTTTCTTT.

Ten or more counts support this clonotype. The J gene is TRBJ1-1, the V gene TRBV11-2; tentative D call: TRBD1 (6 bases). The V gene lost 0 bases and the J gene lost 1 base, with 12 bases spanning the gap. Germline-derived CDR1 and CDR2 are SGHAT and FQNNGV. The CDR3 covers 16 residues. The CDR3 sequence is CASSLDPGHRNTEAFF. CDR3 DNA: TGTGCCAGCAGCTTAGATCCGGGACACCGGAACACTGAAGCTTTCTTT.

This clonotype was counted at least ten times. The chain employs TRBV6-4 and TRBJ2-2; D is undetermined. Germline V CDR1 and CDR2: MRHNA, SNTAGT. The CDR3 spans 16 residues. Trimming left V 2 bases short and J 6 bases short, with 16 bases between. CDR3 sequence (DNA): TGTGCCAGCAGTGACCCCGTCTGGGATGGGGCCGGGGAGCTGTTTTTT. Encoded protein: CASSDPVWDGAGELFF.

The rearrangement uses TRBV7-2 and TRBJ2-2; D unclear. The CDR3 runs 14 residues. Germline assignment: CDR1 SGHTA and CDR2 FQGNSA. The germline V and J ends were trimmed by 5 bases and 10 bases, with 17 bases remaining between them. CDR3 loop: CASSVRRTSEELFF. CDR3 in DNA: TGTGCCAGCAGCGTCCGACGAACCTCGGAGGAGCTGTTTTTT.

This clonotype has at least ten counts. This CDR3 is CASSLQFANTGELFF. The CDR3 coding sequence is TGCGCCAGCAGCTTACAGTTCGCGAACACCGGGGAGCTGTTTTTT. This chain connects TRBV5-1 to TRBJ2-2; D is ambiguous. The V gene lost 2 bases and the J gene lost 0 bases, with 8 bases spanning the gap. This CDR3 has 15 residues. Germline CDR1 is SGHRS and CDR2 is YFSETQ.